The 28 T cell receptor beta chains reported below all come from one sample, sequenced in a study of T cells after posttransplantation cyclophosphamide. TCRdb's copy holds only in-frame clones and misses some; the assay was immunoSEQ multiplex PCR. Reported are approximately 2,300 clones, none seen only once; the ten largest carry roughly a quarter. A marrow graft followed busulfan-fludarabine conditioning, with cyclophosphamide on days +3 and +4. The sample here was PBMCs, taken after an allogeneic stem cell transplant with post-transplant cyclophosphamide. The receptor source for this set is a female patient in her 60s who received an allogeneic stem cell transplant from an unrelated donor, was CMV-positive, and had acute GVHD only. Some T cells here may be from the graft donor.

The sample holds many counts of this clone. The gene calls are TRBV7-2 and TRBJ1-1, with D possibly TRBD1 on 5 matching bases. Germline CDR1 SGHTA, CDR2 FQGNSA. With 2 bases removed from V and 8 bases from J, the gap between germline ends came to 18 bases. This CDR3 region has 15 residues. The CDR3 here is CASSLTGPGKGEAFF. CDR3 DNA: TGTGCCAGCAGCTTAACGGGTCCAGGGAAGGGCGAAGCTTTCTTT.

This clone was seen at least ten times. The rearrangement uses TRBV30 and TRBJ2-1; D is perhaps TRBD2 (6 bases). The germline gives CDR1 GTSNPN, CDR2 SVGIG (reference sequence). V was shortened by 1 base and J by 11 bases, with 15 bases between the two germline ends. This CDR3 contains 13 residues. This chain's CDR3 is CAWSDSLAKKQFF. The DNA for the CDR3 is TGTGCCTGGAGTGACAGCCTAGCGAAGAAGCAGTTCTTC.

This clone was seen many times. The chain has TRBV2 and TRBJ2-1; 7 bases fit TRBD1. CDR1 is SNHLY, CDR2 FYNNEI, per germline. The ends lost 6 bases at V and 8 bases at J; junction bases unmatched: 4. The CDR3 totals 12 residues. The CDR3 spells CASSWTGYEQFF. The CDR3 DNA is TGTGCCAGCAGCTGGACAGGTTATGAGCAGTTCTTC.

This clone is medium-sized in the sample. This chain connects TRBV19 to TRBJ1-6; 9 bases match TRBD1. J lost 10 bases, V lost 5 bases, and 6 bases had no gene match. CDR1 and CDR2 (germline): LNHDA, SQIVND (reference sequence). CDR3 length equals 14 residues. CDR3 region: CASSLDRGGSPLHF. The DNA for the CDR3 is TGTGCCAGTAGTTTGGACAGGGGAGGCTCACCCCTCCACTTT.

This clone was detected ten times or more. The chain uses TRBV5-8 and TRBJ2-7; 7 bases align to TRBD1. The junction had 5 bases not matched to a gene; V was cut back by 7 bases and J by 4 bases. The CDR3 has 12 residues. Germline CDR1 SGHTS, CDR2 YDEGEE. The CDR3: CASGQGEYEQYF. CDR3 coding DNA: TGTGCCAGCGGTCAGGGGGAGTACGAGCAGTACTTC.

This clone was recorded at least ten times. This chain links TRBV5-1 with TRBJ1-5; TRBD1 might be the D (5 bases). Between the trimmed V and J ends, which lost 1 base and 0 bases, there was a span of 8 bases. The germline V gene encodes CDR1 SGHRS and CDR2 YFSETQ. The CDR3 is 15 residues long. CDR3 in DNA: TGCGCCAGCAGCTTGACGGGGGTTAGCAATCAGCCCCAGCATTTT. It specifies CASSLTGVSNQPQHF.

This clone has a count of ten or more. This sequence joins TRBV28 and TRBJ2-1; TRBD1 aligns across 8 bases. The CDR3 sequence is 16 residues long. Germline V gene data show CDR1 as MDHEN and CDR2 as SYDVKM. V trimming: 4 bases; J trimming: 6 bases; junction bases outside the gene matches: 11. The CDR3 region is CASSSPTGDALNEQFF. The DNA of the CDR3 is TGTGCCAGCAGTTCCCCGACAGGGGATGCTCTCAATGAGCAGTTCTTC.

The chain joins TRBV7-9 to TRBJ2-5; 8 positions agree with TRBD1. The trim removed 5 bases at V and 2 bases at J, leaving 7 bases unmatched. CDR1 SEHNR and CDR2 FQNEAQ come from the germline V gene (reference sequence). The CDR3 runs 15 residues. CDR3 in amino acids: CASSPTWTGQETQYF. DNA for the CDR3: TGTGCCAGCAGCCCGACTTGGACAGGGCAAGAGACCCAGTACTTC.

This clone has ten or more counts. The DNA for the CDR3 is TGTGCCAGCAGTTTATTCACAGGGGGCCCAGCTAACTATGGCTACACCTTC. Amino acid sequence: CASSLFTGGPANYGYTF. V usage is TRBV12-3 or TRBV12-4 and J usage is TRBJ1-2; 9 bases match TRBD1. The V segment lost 2 bases and the J segment 0 bases; nucleotides outside the gene matches: 7. This CDR3 is 17 amino acids long.

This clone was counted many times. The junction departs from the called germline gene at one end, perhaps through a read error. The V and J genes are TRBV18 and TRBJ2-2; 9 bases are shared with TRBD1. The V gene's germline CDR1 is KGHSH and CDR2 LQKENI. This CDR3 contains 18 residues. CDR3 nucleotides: TGTGCCAGCTCACCAACAGGGGGCCCCTCAGCAATTGCCGGGAAGCTGTTTTTT. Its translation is CASSPTGGPSAIAGKLFF.

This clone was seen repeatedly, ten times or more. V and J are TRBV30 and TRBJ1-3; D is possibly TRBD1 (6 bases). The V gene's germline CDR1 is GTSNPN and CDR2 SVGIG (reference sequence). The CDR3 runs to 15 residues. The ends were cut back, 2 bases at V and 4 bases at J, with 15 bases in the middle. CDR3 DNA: TGTGCCTGGAGTATTAGACAGGCAGCAGGAAACACCATATATTTT. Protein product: CAWSIRQAAGNTIYF.

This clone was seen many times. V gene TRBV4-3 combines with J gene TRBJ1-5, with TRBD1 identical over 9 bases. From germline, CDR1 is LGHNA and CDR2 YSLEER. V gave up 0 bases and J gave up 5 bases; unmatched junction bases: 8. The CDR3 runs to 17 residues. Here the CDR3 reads CASSQEFGTGLYQPQHF. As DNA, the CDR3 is TGCGCCAGCAGCCAAGAGTTCGGGACAGGGTTGTATCAGCCCCAGCATTTT.

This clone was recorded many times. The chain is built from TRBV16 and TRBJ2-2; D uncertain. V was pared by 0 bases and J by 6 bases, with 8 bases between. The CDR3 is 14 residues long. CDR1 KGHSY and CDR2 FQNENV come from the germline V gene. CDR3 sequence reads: CASSQSLRSGELFF. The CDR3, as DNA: TGTGCCAGCAGCCAATCTCTGAGGTCCGGGGAGCTGTTTTTT.

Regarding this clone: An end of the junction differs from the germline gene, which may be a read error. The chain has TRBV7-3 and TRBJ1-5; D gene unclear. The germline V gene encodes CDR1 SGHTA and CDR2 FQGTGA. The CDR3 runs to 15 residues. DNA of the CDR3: TGTGCCAGCACCTTAACCCCTGAGGGCAATCAGCCCCAGCATTTT. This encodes CASTLTPEGNQPQHF. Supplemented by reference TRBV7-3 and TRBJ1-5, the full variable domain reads GAGVSQTPSNKVTEKGKYVELRCDPISGHTALYWYRQSLGQGPEFLIYFQGTGAADDSGLPNDRFFAVRPEGSVSTLKIQRTERGDSAVYLCASTLTPEGNQPQHFGDGTRLSIL.

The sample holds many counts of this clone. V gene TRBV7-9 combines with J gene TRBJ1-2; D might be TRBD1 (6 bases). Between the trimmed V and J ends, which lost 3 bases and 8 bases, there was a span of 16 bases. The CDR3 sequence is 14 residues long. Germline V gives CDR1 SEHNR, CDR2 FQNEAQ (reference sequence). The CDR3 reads CASSLEQGFEGYTF. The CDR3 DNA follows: TGTGCCAGCAGCTTGGAACAGGGTTTCGAGGGCTACACCTTC.

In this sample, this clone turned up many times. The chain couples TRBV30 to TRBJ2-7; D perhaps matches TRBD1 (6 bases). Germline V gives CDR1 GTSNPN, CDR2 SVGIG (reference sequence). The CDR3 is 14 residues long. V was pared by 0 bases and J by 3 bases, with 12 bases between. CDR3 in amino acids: CAWSVLGAGYEQYF. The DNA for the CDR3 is TGTGCCTGGAGTGTACTGGGGGCGGGCTACGAGCAGTACTTC.

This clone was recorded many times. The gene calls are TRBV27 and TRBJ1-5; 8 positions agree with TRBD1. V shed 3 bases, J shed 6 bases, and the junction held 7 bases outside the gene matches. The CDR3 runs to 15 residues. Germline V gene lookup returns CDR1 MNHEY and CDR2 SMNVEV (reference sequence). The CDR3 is CASSFRRGLGQPQHF. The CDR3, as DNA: TGTGCCAGCAGTTTTCGCAGGGGGCTTGGTCAGCCCCAGCATTTT.

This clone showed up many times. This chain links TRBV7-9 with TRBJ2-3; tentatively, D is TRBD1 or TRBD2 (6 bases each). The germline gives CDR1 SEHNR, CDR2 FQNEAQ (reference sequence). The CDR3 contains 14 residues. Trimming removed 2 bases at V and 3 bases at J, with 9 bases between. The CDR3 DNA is TGTGCCAGCAGCTTACAGGGGAGGACAGATACGCAGTATTTT. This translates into CASSLQGRTDTQYF.

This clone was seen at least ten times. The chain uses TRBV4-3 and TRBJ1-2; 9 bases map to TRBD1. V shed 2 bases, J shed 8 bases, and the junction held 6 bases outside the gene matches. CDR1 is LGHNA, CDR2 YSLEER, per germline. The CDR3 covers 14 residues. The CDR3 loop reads CASSQRGQGGGYTF. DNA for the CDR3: TGCGCCAGCAGCCAACGGGGACAGGGCGGGGGCTACACCTTC.

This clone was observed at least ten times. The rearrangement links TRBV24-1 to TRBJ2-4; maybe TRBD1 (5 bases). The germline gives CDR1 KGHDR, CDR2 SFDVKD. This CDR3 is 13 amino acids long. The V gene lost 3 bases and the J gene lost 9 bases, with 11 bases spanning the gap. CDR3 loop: CATSDPDSTIQYF. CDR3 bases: TGTGCCACCAGTGATCCCGACAGTACCATTCAGTACTTC.

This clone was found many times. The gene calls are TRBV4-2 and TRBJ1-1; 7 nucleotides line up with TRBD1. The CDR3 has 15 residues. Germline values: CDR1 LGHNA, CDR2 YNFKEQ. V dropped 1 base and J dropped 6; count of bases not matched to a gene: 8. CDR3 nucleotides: TGTGCCAGCAGCCAAGTCACAGGGGTTCGGGCTGAAGCTTTCTTT. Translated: CASSQVTGVRAEAFF.

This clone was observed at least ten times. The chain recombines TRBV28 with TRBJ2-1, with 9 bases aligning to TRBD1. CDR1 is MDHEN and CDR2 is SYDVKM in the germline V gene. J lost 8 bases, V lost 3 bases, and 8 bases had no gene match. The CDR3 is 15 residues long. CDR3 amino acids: CASSFRGQGVDEQFF. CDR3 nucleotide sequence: TGTGCCAGCAGTTTTAGGGGACAGGGAGTTGATGAGCAGTTCTTC.

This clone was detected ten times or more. In DNA form, the CDR3 reads TGCGCCAGCAGCCAAGATTTCGGGGTAACCACTTACAATGAGCAGTTCTTC. Its translation: CASSQDFGVTTYNEQFF. This chain uses TRBV4-1 with TRBJ2-1; the D gene is possibly TRBD2 (5 bases). Germline V lookup: CDR1 MGHRA, CDR2 YSYEKL. Trimming cost V 0 bases and J 4 bases, with 16 bases left between them. The CDR3 extends over 17 amino acids.

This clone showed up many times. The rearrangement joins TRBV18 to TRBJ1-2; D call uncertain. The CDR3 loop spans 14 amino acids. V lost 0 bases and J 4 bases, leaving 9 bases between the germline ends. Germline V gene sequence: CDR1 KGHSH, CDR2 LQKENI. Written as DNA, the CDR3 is TGTGCCAGCTCACCACCGGCCAATTCCTATGGCTACACCTTC. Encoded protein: CASSPPANSYGYTF.

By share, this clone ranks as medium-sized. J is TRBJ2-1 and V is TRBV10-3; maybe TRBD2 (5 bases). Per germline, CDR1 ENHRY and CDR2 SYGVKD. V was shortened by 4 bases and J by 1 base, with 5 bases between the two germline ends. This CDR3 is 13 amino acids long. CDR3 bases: TGTGCCATCAGTGCGGGGTCCTACAATGAGCAGTTCTTC. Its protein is CAISAGSYNEQFF.

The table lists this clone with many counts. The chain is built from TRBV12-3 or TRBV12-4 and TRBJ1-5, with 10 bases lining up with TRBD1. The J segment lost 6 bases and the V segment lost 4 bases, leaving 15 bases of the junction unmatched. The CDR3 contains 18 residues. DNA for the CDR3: TGTGCCAGCAGTTCCAGCAGGGACAGGGGTGGGTTTATTCAGCCCCAGCATTTT. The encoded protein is CASSSSRDRGGFIQPQHF.

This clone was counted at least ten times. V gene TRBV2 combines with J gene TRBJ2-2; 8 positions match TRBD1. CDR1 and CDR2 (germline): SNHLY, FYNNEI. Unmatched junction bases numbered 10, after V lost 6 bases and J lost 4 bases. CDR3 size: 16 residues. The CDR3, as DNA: TGTGCCAGCAGGGGCCGTGACAGGGGTTTCACCGGGGAGCTGTTTTTT. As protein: CASRGRDRGFTGELFF.

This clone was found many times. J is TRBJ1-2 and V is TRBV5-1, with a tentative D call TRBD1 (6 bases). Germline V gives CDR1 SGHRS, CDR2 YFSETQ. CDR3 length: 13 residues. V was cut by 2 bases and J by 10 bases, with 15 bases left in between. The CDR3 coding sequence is TGCGCCAGCAGCTTAGGGGGGGCTATAGCCTACACCTTC. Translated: CASSLGGAIAYTF.